Sequencing of this T cell receptor beta chain was carried out in a study of blood T cell repertoires in COVID-19. The overall study: Specimens from acute and convalescent COVID-19 originated in the United States, Italy and Spain. Nucleic acid was either cDNA or gDNA, and it came from T cells, B-cell-depleted T cells, or PBMCs.

The V and J ends lost 2 bases and 2 bases respectively, with 13 bases between them. Looked up from germline, CDR1 is MDHEN and CDR2 is SYDVKM. The CDR3 is made up of 16 amino acids. In the authors' methods: Reference gene primer amplification yielded estimated nucleated cell counts. The data were produced by immunoSEQ multiplex PCR, yet TCRdb's version contains in-frame clones alone and is incomplete. The V and J calls and clone size are taken from that table; D and trimming were inferred from the DNA. Among roughly 76,000 clones, roughly 90% were seen once, and the ten largest hold 1.3% to 1.5%. This sequence was found in a man over 45 with acute or convalescent COVID-19. The sequenced sample consisted of peripheral blood. This chain joins TRBV28 and TRBJ2-1, with a possible D match to TRBD1 (5 bases). CDR3 sequence (DNA): TGTGCCAGCAGTTTAGACAGACAACCGGCCTACAATGAGCAGTTCTTC. As protein: CASSLDRQPAYNEQFF.